Listed here are 26 T cell receptor beta chains from one sample, sequenced in a study of naive CD8 T cells in extremely preterm neonates. Extremely preterm births at 23-27 weeks of gestation supplied the samples. The antigens these receptors bind are not known. Here immunoSEQ multiplex PCR was the method, and the copy in TCRdb shows in-frame clones only, minus some. The sample yields 25,000 or so clones, approximately 88% seen once. General study points: Preterm CDR3s were shorter than older groups', with fewer N additions and less trimming.

Sequencing was carried out using naive CD8+ T cells from cord blood. These TCRs come from a boy who was born preterm.

The chain links TRBV4-1 to TRBJ2-1, with 12 bases that match TRBD2. J gave up 6 bases and V 4 bases, and 1 base lay outside the gene matches. The germline V gene has CDR1 MGHRA and CDR2 YSYEKL. The CDR3 covers 14 residues. CDR3 amino acids: CASSPSGGANEQFF. CDR3 bases: TGCGCCAGCAGCCCTAGCGGGGGGGCCAATGAGCAGTTCTTC.

The chain uses TRBV4-2 and TRBJ1-2; no definite D call. V dropped 0 bases and J dropped 1 base, with 3 bases sitting between them. This CDR3 is 13 amino acids long. Germline lookup yields CDR1 LGHNA and CDR2 YNFKEQ. The CDR3 protein is CASSQDNNYGYTF. The CDR3 region has the DNA TGTGCCAGCAGCCAAGACAATAACTATGGCTACACCTTC.

The chain uses TRBV7-9 and TRBJ1-1, with D tentatively TRBD1 (6 bases). Trimming cost V 4 bases and J 7 bases, with 10 bases left between them. This CDR3 is built from 12 residues. Looked up from germline, CDR1 is SEHNR and CDR2 is FQNEAQ (reference sequence). The CDR3 DNA sequence: TGTGCCAGCAGCTATCCGGGACATGAAGCTTTCTTT. Protein: CASSYPGHEAFF.

This chain connects TRBV10-3 to TRBJ2-1, with D perhaps matching TRBD1 (6 bases). CDR1 and CDR2 (germline): ENHRY, SYGVKD. Trimming cost V 0 bases and J 0 bases, with 6 bases left between them. The CDR3 has 15 residues. This CDR3 reads CAISESGHSYNEQFF. CDR3 in DNA: TGTGCCATCAGTGAGTCGGGACACTCCTACAATGAGCAGTTCTTC.

J is TRBJ2-1 and V is TRBV4-2; D gene ambiguous. Looked up from germline, CDR1 is LGHNA and CDR2 is YNFKEQ. The CDR3 spans 14 residues. The V end was cut by 1 base, the J end by 0 bases, with 4 bases between. This CDR3 is CASSQAGSYNEQFF. The CDR3 bases are TGTGCCAGCAGCCAAGCGGGCTCCTACAATGAGCAGTTCTTC.

This sequence joins TRBV4-3 and TRBJ2-7, with 9 bases lining up with TRBD1. The V segment lost 1 base and the J segment 3 bases; nucleotides outside the gene matches: 4. Germline V gives CDR1 LGHNA, CDR2 YSLEER. This CDR3 has 15 residues. In nucleotides, the CDR3 is TGCGCCAGCAGCCAAGCGCCGACAGGGGGCTACGAGCAGTACTTC. The encoded protein is CASSQAPTGGYEQYF.

The genes are TRBV5-1 and TRBJ2-1; 8 bases map to TRBD2. The CDR3 is 14 residues long. Germline lookup yields CDR1 SGHRS and CDR2 YFSETQ. Trimming cost V 2 bases and J 2 bases; bases outside gene matches: 0. CDR3 residues: CASSLLAAYNEQFF. The CDR3 DNA follows: TGCGCCAGCAGCTTACTAGCGGCCTACAATGAGCAGTTCTTC.

The chain employs TRBV14 and TRBJ2-7; 10 bases fit TRBD2. CDR1 is SGHDN, CDR2 FVKESK, per germline. The V and J ends lost 1 base and 0 bases, in that order; junction bases with no gene match: 0. This CDR3 is 15 amino acids long. As DNA, the CDR3 is TGTGCCAGCAGCCAAGGGACTAGCGGCTCCTACGAGCAGTACTTC. It encodes CASSQGTSGSYEQYF.

This chain joins TRBV5-8 and TRBJ1-1; D gene unclear. Germline CDR1 SGHTS, CDR2 YDEGEE. CDR3 length equals 10 residues. The V end lost 4 bases, the J end lost 10 bases, and 8 bases lay between the germline ends. The CDR3 bases are TGTGCCAGCAGCCCCTTTATAGCTTTCTTT. This sequence encodes CASSPFIAFF. Full variable domain (missing parts from reference TRBV5-8 and TRBJ1-1): EAGVTQSPTHLIKTRGQQATLRCSPISGHTSVYWYQQALGLGLQFLLWYDEGEERNRGNFPPRFSGRQFPNYSSELNVNALELEDSALYLCASSPFIAFFGQGTRLTVV.

The V and J genes are TRBV29-1 and TRBJ1-3; D remains ambiguous. The V and J ends lost 0 bases and 2 bases respectively, with 2 bases between them. Per germline, CDR1 SQVTM and CDR2 ANQGSEA. This CDR3 contains 12 residues. The CDR3 DNA sequence: TGCAGCGTTGAAGATCCTGGAAACACCATATATTTT. This codes for CSVEDPGNTIYF.

This sequence joins TRBV5-1 and TRBJ1-5; no reliable D call. The germline V gene has CDR1 SGHRS and CDR2 YFSETQ. There are 13 residues in the CDR3. V dropped 0 bases and J dropped 7 bases, with 8 bases sitting between them. The CDR3 sequence is CASSLEAGQPQHF. The CDR3 DNA follows: TGCGCCAGCAGCTTGGAAGCGGGGCAGCCCCAGCATTTT. Together with reference TRBV5-1 and TRBJ1-5, the CDR3 gives the full variable domain: KAGVTQTPRYLIKTRGQQVTLSCSPISGHRSVSWYQQTPGQGLQFLFEYFSETQRNKGNFPGRFSGRQFSNSRSEMNVSTLELGDSALYLCASSLEAGQPQHFGDGTRLSIL.

This clone came up once. The rearrangement links TRBV11-2 to TRBJ1-5, with 10 nucleotides matching TRBD1. CDR1 and CDR2 from the germline V gene are SGHAT and FQNNGV. Trimming took 1 base from V and 6 from J; bases not matched to a gene: 0. The CDR3 has 14 amino acids. The DNA for the CDR3 is TGTGCCAGCAGCTTAGGGACAGGGGGTCAGCCCCAGCATTTT. Translated: CASSLGTGGQPQHF.

The gene calls are TRBV9 and TRBJ2-7; 7 bases align to TRBD1. Germline trimming cut 1 base from V and 3 bases from J; bases unmatched to any gene: 1. The germline V gene encodes CDR1 SGDLS and CDR2 YYNGEE. The CDR3 covers 13 residues. CDR3 coding DNA: TGTGCCAGCAGCGTATCAGGGGGCTACGAGCAGTACTTC. This translates into CASSVSGGYEQYF.

This clone came up once. The V and J genes are TRBV4-2 and TRBJ2-1; tentatively, D is TRBD2 (5 bases). The CDR3 has 15 amino acids. V lost 0 bases and J 7 bases, leaving 13 bases between the germline ends. The germline gives CDR1 LGHNA, CDR2 YNFKEQ. The DNA of the CDR3 is TGTGCCAGCAGCCAAGAGAGGGCCTCGGGGAATGAGCAGTTCTTC. Translation gives CASSQERASGNEQFF.

This clone was seen once. V and J are TRBV6-4 and TRBJ2-4, with D possibly TRBD1 on 6 matching bases. Trimming took 2 bases from V and 3 from J, leaving 14 bases between them. CDR3 length: 16 amino acids. The germline V gene has CDR1 MRHNA and CDR2 SNTAGT. The CDR3 loop reads CASSDHQGSYKNIQYF. As DNA, the CDR3 is TGTGCCAGCAGTGACCACCAGGGGAGTTACAAAAACATTCAGTACTTC.

V usage is TRBV29-1 and J usage is TRBJ1-1; D may be TRBD1 (5 bases). Germline lookup yields CDR1 SQVTM and CDR2 ANQGSEA. Trimming shortened V by 4 bases and J by 8 bases, and 5 bases separated the two germline ends. The CDR3 length is 9 residues. The CDR3 DNA reads as TGCAGCGTTGGGACAGAAGCTTTCTTT. Translating it yields CSVGTEAFF. The entire variable domain, with the rest obtained from reference TRBV29-1 and TRBJ1-1, is as follows: SAVISQKPSRDICQRGTSLTIQCQVDSQVTMMFWYRQQPGQSLTLIATANQGSEATYESGFVIDKFPISRPNLTFSTLTVSNMSPEDSSIYLCSVGTEAFFGQGTRLTVV.

The chain joins TRBV5-6 to TRBJ2-7, with unresolved D. CDR1 is SGHDT and CDR2 is YYEEEE in the germline V gene. Between the trimmed V and J ends, which lost 1 base and 5 bases, there was a span of 7 bases. The CDR3 loop spans 12 amino acids. The CDR3 protein is CASSLSFHEQYF. As DNA, the CDR3 is TGTGCCAGCAGCTTGTCATTCCACGAGCAGTACTTC.

This clone was counted once. The J gene is TRBJ2-7, the V gene TRBV10-3; 8 bases are shared with TRBD2. Germline values: CDR1 ENHRY, CDR2 SYGVKD. The CDR3 loop spans 13 amino acids. V lost 2 bases, J lost 3 bases, and 0 bases stayed unmatched. The CDR3 DNA reads TGTGCCATCAGTGAGCGGGGGGGCTACGAGCAGTACTTC. As protein: CAISERGGYEQYF.

The chain links TRBV13 to TRBJ2-3, with D uncertain. Looked up from germline, CDR1 is PRHDT and CDR2 is FYEKMQ (reference sequence). The CDR3 is made up of 13 amino acids. V was pared by 1 base and J by 0 bases, with 2 bases between. The CDR3 region has the DNA TGTGCCAGCAGCTTAGACAGCACAGATACGCAGTATTTT. Translated, it gives CASSLDSTDTQYF.

J is TRBJ2-7 and V is TRBV10-3; unclear D gene. The V and J ends lost 2 bases and 2 bases respectively, with 4 bases between them. In germline, CDR1 is ENHRY, CDR2 SYGVKD. The CDR3 runs to 12 residues. The CDR3, as DNA: TGTGCCATCAGTGAGGACACCTACGAGCAGTACTTC. Translated, it gives CAISEDTYEQYF.

The chain links TRBV9 to TRBJ2-1; D not resolved. The CDR3 is 16 residues long. CDR1 and CDR2 from the germline V gene are SGDLS and YYNGEE. Deletions cut 4 bases from V and 4 bases from J, with 18 bases between. The CDR3 DNA is TGTGCCAGCAGCCCCGGACGTCTATCAGCTTACAATGAGCAGTTCTTC. Its protein product is CASSPGRLSAYNEQFF.

Remarks on this clone: Distinct nucleotide sequences in the sample also encode this CDR3. The CDR3 coding sequence is TGCGCCAGCAGCCAAGCAGGGTCCTACGAGCAGTACTTC. This sequence encodes CASSQAGSYEQYF. The V and J genes are TRBV4-1 and TRBJ2-7; D perhaps matches TRBD1 (5 bases). Germline CDR1 reads MGHRA; CDR2 reads YSYEKL. V lost 1 base and J lost 1, with 5 bases in between. This CDR3 contains 13 residues.

The rearrangement joins TRBV4-1 to TRBJ2-7, with D unclear. The germline CDR1 and CDR2 sequences are MGHRA and YSYEKL. The CDR3 sequence is 12 residues long. The V gene lost 0 bases and the J gene lost 4 bases, with 4 bases spanning the gap. In nucleotides, the CDR3 is TGCGCCAGCAGCCAAGATGGGTACGAGCAGTACTTC. Amino acids: CASSQDGYEQYF.

The chain combines TRBV10-3 with TRBJ1-1; perhaps TRBD1 as D (5 bases). CDR1 and CDR2 (germline): ENHRY, SYGVKD. Trimming took off 3 bases at V and 4 bases at J, with 12 bases between the two ends. This CDR3 has 14 amino acids. The CDR3 loop is CAISERGRATEAFF. Here the CDR3 DNA reads TGTGCCATCAGTGAACGGGGGAGGGCCACTGAAGCTTTCTTT.

V usage is TRBV6-5 and J usage is TRBJ2-7; D ambiguous. Trimming cost V 2 bases and J 0 bases, with 5 bases left between them. The CDR3 runs to 13 residues. CDR1 MNHEY and CDR2 SVGAGI come from the germline V gene. The CDR3 is CASSYRVSYEQYF. The CDR3 DNA reads as TGTGCCAGCAGTTACAGGGTCTCCTACGAGCAGTACTTC.

The J gene is TRBJ2-3, the V gene TRBV7-2; TRBD1 is a possible D gene (6 bases). Germline V gene lookup returns CDR1 SGHTA and CDR2 FQGNSA. The CDR3 totals 12 residues. V lost 5 bases, J lost 4 bases, and 7 bases lay in between. This CDR3 reads CASSHRADTQYF. The CDR3 bases are TGTGCCAGCAGCCACAGGGCAGATACGCAGTATTTT.